The 23 T cell receptor beta chains in this list originate from one sample, sequenced in a study of T cell changes during pregnancy in multiple sclerosis. The protocol was immunoSEQ multiplex PCR, while the TCRdb copy is restricted to in-frame clones and leaves out a portion. The sample includes fewer than 50,000 clones, 90% seen only once; the top ten take 4% to 6%. Sequencing was performed on peripheral blood, taken in the second trimester of pregnancy. Receptors originate from a female donor in good health, enrolled as a control in a pregnancy study.

The chain couples TRBV5-1 to TRBJ2-5; D might be TRBD1 (7 bases). With 2 bases removed from V and 2 bases from J, the gap between germline ends came to 13 bases. In germline, CDR1 is SGHRS, CDR2 YFSETQ. The CDR3 covers 15 residues. CDR3 sequence reads: CASSFGAGGQETQYF. Here the CDR3 DNA reads TGCGCCAGCAGCTTCGGGGCAGGGGGGCAAGAGACCCAGTACTTC.

J is TRBJ1-1 and V is TRBV9, with 7 bases aligning to TRBD1. V was clipped by 3 bases and J by 4 bases; unmatched bases: 12. This CDR3 has 16 residues. CDR1 is SGDLS and CDR2 is YYNGEE in the germline V gene. The CDR3 sequence: CASSEAPAGGTTEAFF. The CDR3 DNA sequence: TGTGCCAGCAGCGAGGCCCCCGCAGGGGGGACCACTGAAGCTTTCTTT.

This chain uses TRBV27 with TRBJ1-5, with TRBD1 as a possible D gene (5 bases). The CDR3 sequence is 16 residues long. Looked up from germline, CDR1 is MNHEY and CDR2 is SMNVEV (reference sequence). Between the trimmed V and J ends, which lost 5 bases and 1 base, there was a span of 15 bases. CDR3: CASSPGGRVSNQPQHF. CDR3 coding DNA: TGTGCCAGCAGTCCGGGGGGGAGGGTCAGCAATCAGCCCCAGCATTTT.

The chain employs TRBV9 and TRBJ2-7; 9 nucleotides align to TRBD2. The CDR3 is 17 residues long. Trimming removed 0 bases from V and 4 bases from J; junction bases left unmatched: 11. Germline CDR1 reads SGDLS; CDR2 reads YYNGEE. In nucleotides, the CDR3 is TGTGCCAGCAGCGTAGGAGGAGGATTAGCGGGAGAGTACGAGCAGTACTTC. It is translated as CASSVGGGLAGEYEQYF. The full variable domain, its missing parts supplied by reference TRBV9 and TRBJ2-7, is DSGVTQTPKHLITATGQRVTLRCSPRSGDLSVYWYQQSLDQGLQFLIQYYNGEERAKGNILERFSAQQFPDLHSELNLSSLELGDSALYFCASSVGGGLAGEYEQYFGPGTRLTVT.

The chain joins TRBV27 to TRBJ1-4, with D unresolved. CDR1 MNHEY and CDR2 SMNVEV come from the germline V gene (reference sequence). The CDR3 spans 17 residues. The V end was cut by 6 bases, the J end by 6 bases, with 23 bases between. The CDR3 sequence: CASRRITGGVFDEKLFF. The CDR3 DNA reads as TGTGCCAGCAGAAGAATCACTGGCGGGGTCTTCGATGAAAAACTGTTTTTT.

The chain combines TRBV19 with TRBJ2-1; TRBD2 matches at 10 bases. The junction had 8 bases not matched to a gene; V was cut back by 0 bases and J by 6 bases. This CDR3 comprises 17 residues. Germline-derived CDR1 and CDR2 are LNHDA and SQIVND (reference sequence). In DNA form, the CDR3 reads TGTGCCAGTAGTATAGATCTCGGGCTAGCGGGAGTCAATGAGCAGTTCTTC. This gives the protein CASSIDLGLAGVNEQFF.

This chain links TRBV6-5 with TRBJ2-2; D is uncertain. V was shortened by 0 bases and J by 5 bases, with 7 bases between the two germline ends. The CDR3 has 14 residues. Germline V gene lookup returns CDR1 MNHEY and CDR2 SVGAGI. For the CDR3, the DNA is TGTGCCAGCAGTTACTCACAGATAACCGGGGAGCTGTTTTTT. Residues: CASSYSQITGELFF.

This clone was found once. The chain joins TRBV7-8 to TRBJ2-3; D uncertain. This CDR3 contains 12 residues. The germline CDR1 and CDR2 sequences are SGHVS and FQNEAQ. V dropped 3 bases and J dropped 4 bases, with 5 bases sitting between them. The CDR3 reads CASSFVPDTQYF. Here the CDR3 DNA reads TGTGCCAGCAGCTTCGTTCCAGATACGCAGTATTTT.

This clone was seen a few times. The chain carries TRBV6-1 and TRBJ2-5, with D maybe TRBD1 (6 bases). The length of the CDR3 is 15 residues. The ends were cut back, 6 bases at V and 2 bases at J, with 16 bases in the middle. Germline assignment: CDR1 MNHNS and CDR2 SASEGT. The CDR3 sequence is CASRWGRTAQETQYF. CDR3 DNA: TGTGCCAGCAGGTGGGGCCGGACAGCGCAAGAGACCCAGTACTTC.

V usage is TRBV28 and J usage is TRBJ2-1; 9 positions agree with TRBD2. The trim removed 7 bases at V and 13 bases at J, leaving 11 bases unmatched. Germline lookup yields CDR1 MDHEN and CDR2 SYDVKM. The CDR3 spans 13 residues. As DNA, the CDR3 is TGTGCCAGCATCCTATCCGGCGGGAGGGCCCAGTTCTTC. Protein product: CASILSGGRAQFF.

This clone was counted between two and nine times. The rearrangement joins TRBV29-1 to TRBJ1-1; a possible D gene is TRBD1 (5 bases). Germline CDR1 SQVTM, CDR2 ANQGSEA. The CDR3 runs to 12 residues. V gave up 2 bases and J gave up 5 bases, with 9 bases separating them. CDR3 loop: CSVEQGGTEAFF. The CDR3 DNA sequence: TGCAGCGTTGAACAGGGAGGAACTGAAGCTTTCTTT.

The rearrangement uses TRBV27 and TRBJ1-2; 7 bases are shared with TRBD1. Per the germline V gene, CDR1 is MNHEY and CDR2 is SMNVEV (reference sequence). This CDR3 comprises 13 residues. V lost 6 bases, J lost 8 bases, and 9 bases stayed unmatched. CDR3 nucleotides: TGTGCCAGCAGCCGTGACAGGGTTAGAGGCTACACCTTC. This sequence encodes CASSRDRVRGYTF.

The chain recombines TRBV5-6 with TRBJ2-1; TRBD2 might be the D (6 bases). This CDR3 has 16 residues. The germline V gene has CDR1 SGHDT and CDR2 YYEEEE. V dropped 4 bases and J dropped 4 bases, with 18 bases sitting between them. CDR3 loop: CASSHQEGARYNEQFF. The CDR3 DNA is TGTGCCAGCAGCCACCAGGAGGGAGCGCGGTACAATGAGCAGTTCTTC.

V gene TRBV10-1 combines with J gene TRBJ2-1; 15 positions match TRBD2. Germline V gene lookup returns CDR1 WNHNN and CDR2 SYGVQD (reference sequence). This CDR3 has 21 amino acids. With V trimmed by 2 bases and J by 0 bases, 11 bases remained unmatched. CDR3 sequence reads: CASSETPGTSGRILSYNEQFF. For the CDR3, the DNA is TGCGCCAGCAGTGAGACGCCCGGGACTAGCGGGAGGATCCTCTCCTACAATGAGCAGTTCTTC.

The V gene is TRBV13, the J gene TRBJ2-1; 13 nucleotides align to TRBD2. Germline V gene sequence: CDR1 PRHDT, CDR2 FYEKMQ (reference sequence). J was trimmed by 7 bases and V by 5 bases; bases with no gene match: 8. This CDR3 has 16 amino acids. The CDR3 spells CASSPTSGRAENEQFF. The CDR3 DNA reads TGTGCCAGCAGCCCCACTAGCGGGAGGGCCGAAAATGAGCAGTTCTTC.

V gene TRBV11-3 combines with J gene TRBJ2-7; TRBD2 matches at 12 bases. J lost 0 bases, V lost 8 bases, and 5 bases had no gene match. The germline CDR1 and CDR2 sequences are SGHNT and YENEEA. This CDR3 is 15 amino acids long. CDR3 protein: CASVPTSGGSYEQYF. CDR3 DNA: TGTGCCAGCGTCCCGACTAGCGGGGGCTCCTACGAGCAGTACTTC.

J is TRBJ1-1 and V is TRBV19, with TRBD1 identical over 9 bases. This CDR3 has 14 amino acids. Per the germline V gene, CDR1 is LNHDA and CDR2 is SQIVND (reference sequence). After removal of 3 bases from V and 6 bases from J, the junction contained 5 bases not matched to a gene. The CDR3 DNA follows: TGTGCCAGTAGTATCTGGGACAGGGCTCCTGAAGCTTTCTTT. It codes for CASSIWDRAPEAFF.

The V call is TRBV18, the J call TRBJ2-3; 10 bases map to TRBD2. This CDR3 spans 16 amino acids. Germline values: CDR1 KGHSH, CDR2 LQKENI. V lost 3 bases, J lost 2 bases, and 5 bases stayed unmatched. The chain's CDR3 is CASSPGTSAYTDTQYF. DNA of the CDR3: TGTGCCAGCTCACCTGGGACTAGCGCATACACAGATACGCAGTATTTT.

The rearrangement uses TRBV6-5 and TRBJ2-7; possibly TRBD2 for D (6 bases). CDR3 length: 15 residues. V lost 8 bases and J 2 bases, leaving 19 bases between the germline ends. CDR1 MNHEY and CDR2 SVGAGI come from the germline V gene. CDR3 nucleotide sequence: TGTGCCAGCTTTCATCCGAGCGGAGGGGCCTACGAGCAGTACTTC. This encodes CASFHPSGGAYEQYF.

The V call is TRBV5-1, the J call TRBJ1-1, with 7 nucleotides matching TRBD1. The junction had 2 bases not matched to a gene; V was cut back by 2 bases and J by 4 bases. Germline lookup yields CDR1 SGHRS and CDR2 YFSETQ. CDR3 size: 13 residues. The CDR3: CASSFSGGTEAFF. The CDR3 DNA is TGCGCCAGCAGCTTTTCAGGGGGCACTGAAGCTTTCTTT.

The V call is TRBV6-5, the J call TRBJ1-1, with 9 nucleotides matching TRBD1. The CDR3 totals 15 residues. From germline, CDR1 is MNHEY and CDR2 SVGAGI. J lost 4 bases, V lost 2 bases, and 5 bases had no gene match. The CDR3 region is CASSYGQGFGTEAFF. The CDR3 coding sequence is TGTGCCAGCAGTTACGGACAGGGGTTTGGCACTGAAGCTTTCTTT.

The genes are TRBV6-5 and TRBJ2-5; D unclear. The V gene lost 0 bases and the J gene lost 1 base, with 3 bases spanning the gap. CDR1 MNHEY and CDR2 SVGAGI come from the germline V gene. This CDR3 region has 13 residues. In DNA, the CDR3 is TGTGCCAGCAGTTACTCCAGCCAAGAGACCCAGTACTTC. Translated: CASSYSSQETQYF.

The V call is TRBV30, the J call TRBJ2-2; the D is unclear. Per the germline V gene, CDR1 is GTSNPN and CDR2 is SVGIG (reference sequence). The CDR3 has 15 residues. Trimming cost V 2 bases and J 0 bases, with 10 bases left between them. The CDR3 loop reads CAWSKVRANTGELFF. The DNA of the CDR3 is TGTGCCTGGAGTAAAGTCCGGGCGAACACCGGGGAGCTGTTTTTT.